The T cell receptor (beta chain) under discussion was sequenced for a study of beta chain features in type 1 diabetes (dated 2018 in TCRdb). For the study in its entirety: Mean age, gender distribution, total cell number and subset yield were not different between patients and healthy donors. Naive and central memory subsets were obtained from all 30 or so donors, but regulatory and stem cell-like memory subsets were isolated from only 8 patients and 8 healthy donors. In the study, TCRB repertoires of sorted circulating CD4+ T cell subsets from recently diagnosed type 1 diabetes patients were compared with those of matched healthy donors. Across all samples, fewer than 130 million sorted cells were examined, and cell number per subset correlated strongly with RNA yield. The paper as a whole reports these results and caveats: Shorter templates might be favored by PCR, yet because patient and control samples were amplified and corrected together, any such skew would affect both groups equally. Only small numbers of individuals were included in the HLA sub-analyses, which left unresolved whether HLA type had any influence on TCRB rearrangement. Fewer insertions and more nucleotide deletions at VDJ recombination sites were observed in patients with type 1 diabetes, implying thymic rearrangement abnormalities. Because cDNA was sequenced instead of genomic DNA, activated cells with high expression could be over-represented, although the groups did not differ in activation or CD3 levels. Naive, central memory and regulatory TCRB repertoires appeared to be more alike among patients than among healthy donors. In all four CD4+ subsets, TCRB CDR3 length was moderately but significantly shorter in type 1 diabetes patients.

A single peripheral blood draw of around 0.11 L on average was collected from each donor into heparinised tubes. Using a panel that included CD45RO, CCR7, CD25, CD127, CD95 and CD27, naive, central memory, regulatory and stem cell-like memory CD4+ T cells were sorted on a BD FACSAria II. A purity above 98% was achieved for all sorted populations. PBMCs were separated immediately by Lymphoprep density gradient centrifugation and were stained directly, without being cultured. To minimize batch effects, samples were stained and sorted in pairs, one healthy donor with one patient per experiment. Regarding this clone: Its binding antigen is unknown. Nothing much larger sits one base from this clone, and base qualities are not available.

All of the isolated RNA was reverse transcribed with the High Capacity cDNA Reverse Transcription Kit, so expressed TCRB transcripts were sequenced. Deep immunoSEQ sequencing was performed on naive, central memory and regulatory T cell samples, with an average of around 3.4 million total reads per sample. Sorted cells were lysed in RLT buffer and RNA was extracted with DNase-treated RNeasy Micro or Mini kits, depending on cell number. To prevent cross-contamination, each cell subset was processed individually, whereas patient and healthy donor samples were processed jointly. TCRB sequences were amplified from cDNA with the immunoSEQ multiplex PCR, producing 87-bp fragments spanning the CDR3 region. Amplicons were sequenced on the Illumina HiSeq platform. On the study's bioinformatics: Synthetic template baselines were used to correct PCR bias computationally, reads within Hamming distance 2 were collapsed, and singletons that could not be merged were discarded. Reads were aligned to IMGT to assign V, D and J genes, CDR3 length, and insertions or deletions at six rearrangement sites. Within each subset, clonotype counts were normalized to sorted cell number, and only after that were true diversity and Gini coefficients computed with the tcR R package. The overlap coefficient, calculated on TCRB nucleotide sequences, was used to measure repertoire sharing. TCRdb took over this immuneACCESS table, retaining in-frame rearrangements with V and J assigned. Such tables are incomplete; in checked studies, under half of the missing clones stem from an unresolved V gene, and the remainder is unexplained. V, J and clone size reflect that table, while D and trimming were determined from the DNA. Counted in this sample were tens of thousands of clones; approximately 45% of them appeared once. The top ten constitute 1.4% to 1.5% of the sample.

Sequenced: Tregs from blood. The cell subset or site label here, explained by the study, means: regulatory CD4+ T cells. The sequence derives from a man in his thirties or forties with type 1 diabetes.

The sequenced DNA is TGTGCCAGCTCACCCATCGGGGGACAGGGGCACAATGAGCAGTTCTTC. It codes for CASSPIGGQGHNEQFF. Recombination connected TRBV18 to TRBJ2-1; 10 bases in the junction line up with TRBD1. Taken from the germline V gene, the CDR1 and CDR2 loops are KGHSH and LQKENI. V trim: 3 bases; J trim: 5 bases; unmatched bases: 7. Including cysteine and phenylalanine, the CDR3 has 16 amino acids. Only the CDR3 DNA is retained, 48 bases long and in frame from the first base. Full variable domain (CDR3 extended with the reference TRBV18 and TRBJ2-1 proteins): NAGVMQNPRHLVRRRGQEARLRCSPMKGHSHVYWYRQLPEEGLKFMVYLQKENIIDESGMPKERFSAEFPKEGPSILRIQQVVRGDSAAYFCASSPIGGQGHNEQFFGPGTRLTVL.